The clone carrying this T cell receptor (beta chain) appeared a few times. Antigen: not known. DNA at around 190 ng, around 30,000 T cell genomes, went into sorted-subset replicate PCRs. Generated by immunoSEQ multiplex PCR, the TCRdb table keeps only in-frame clones and is missing some. This table has 330,000 or so clones, 70% to 75% appearing once. This entry is derived from a study of shared clonotypes between healthy human individuals. Study outcomes and limitations: Estimated clonotype richness was generally higher in naive than memory subsets.

All donors were Caucasian adults living in Nashville, Tennessee. The germline V gene encodes CDR1 SEHNR and CDR2 FQNEAQ (reference sequence). Trimming stripped 5 bases from V and 6 bases from J, with 17 bases between. CDR3 length: 15 residues. The specimen sequenced was memory CD4+ T cells sorted from blood. Indicated subset: CD45RA-negative fraction. The chain combines TRBV7-9 with TRBJ1-5; weak D call: TRBD1 (5 bases). The clonotype comes from a man in his thirties or forties in good health. The CDR3 DNA reads as TGTGCCAGCAGCCCCGGCCCCGGGGGGGGTCAGCCCCAGCATTTT. Protein product: CASSPGPGGGQPQHF.